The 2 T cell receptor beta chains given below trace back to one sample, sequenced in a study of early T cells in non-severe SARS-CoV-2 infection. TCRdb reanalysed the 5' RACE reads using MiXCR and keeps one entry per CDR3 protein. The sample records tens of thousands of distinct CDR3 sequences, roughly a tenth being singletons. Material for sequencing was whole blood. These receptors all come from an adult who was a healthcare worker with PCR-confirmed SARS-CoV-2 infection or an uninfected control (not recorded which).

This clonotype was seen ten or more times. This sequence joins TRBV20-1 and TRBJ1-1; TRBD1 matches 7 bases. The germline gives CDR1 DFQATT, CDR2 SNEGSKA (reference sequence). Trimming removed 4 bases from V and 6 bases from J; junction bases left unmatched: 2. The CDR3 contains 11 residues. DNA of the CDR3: TGCAGTGCTACTCAGGGGGCTGAAGCTTTCTTT. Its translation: CSATQGAEAFF.

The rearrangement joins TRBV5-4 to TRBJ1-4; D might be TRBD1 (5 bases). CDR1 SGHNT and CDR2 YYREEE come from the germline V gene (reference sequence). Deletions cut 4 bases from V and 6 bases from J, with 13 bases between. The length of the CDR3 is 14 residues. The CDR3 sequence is CASSEGTKDEKLFF. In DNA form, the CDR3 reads TGTGCCAGCAGCGAGGGGACGAAAGATGAAAAACTGTTTTTT. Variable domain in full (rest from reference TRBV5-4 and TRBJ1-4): ETGVTQSPTHLIKTRGQQVTLRCSSQSGHNTVSWYQQALGQGPQFIFQYYREEENGRGNFPPRFSGLQFPNYSSELNVNALELDDSALYLCASSEGTKDEKLFFGSGTQLSVL.